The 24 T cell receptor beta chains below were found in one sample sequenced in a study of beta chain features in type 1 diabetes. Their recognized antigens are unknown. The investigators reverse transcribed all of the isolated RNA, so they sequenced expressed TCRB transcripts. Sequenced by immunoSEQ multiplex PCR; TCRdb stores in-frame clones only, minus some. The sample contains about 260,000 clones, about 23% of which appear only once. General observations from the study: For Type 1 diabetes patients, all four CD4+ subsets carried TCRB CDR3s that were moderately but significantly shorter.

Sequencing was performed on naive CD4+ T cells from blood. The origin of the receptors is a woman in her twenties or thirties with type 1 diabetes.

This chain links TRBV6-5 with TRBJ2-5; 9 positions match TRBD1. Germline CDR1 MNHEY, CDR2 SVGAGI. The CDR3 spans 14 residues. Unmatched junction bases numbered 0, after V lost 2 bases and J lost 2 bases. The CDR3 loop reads CASSYDRGQETQYF. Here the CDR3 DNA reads TGTGCCAGCAGTTACGACAGGGGGCAAGAGACCCAGTACTTC.

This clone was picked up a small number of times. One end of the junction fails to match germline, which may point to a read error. Here the CDR3 DNA reads TGTGCTAGCAGCTTAGCTGGGGGACTAGCGGGAGAGACCCAGTACTTC. Translation gives CASSLAGGLAGETQYF. The rearrangement links TRBV7-7 to TRBJ2-5, with 12 bases identical to TRBD2. This CDR3 region has 16 residues. In germline, CDR1 is SSHAT, CDR2 FNYEAQ (reference sequence).

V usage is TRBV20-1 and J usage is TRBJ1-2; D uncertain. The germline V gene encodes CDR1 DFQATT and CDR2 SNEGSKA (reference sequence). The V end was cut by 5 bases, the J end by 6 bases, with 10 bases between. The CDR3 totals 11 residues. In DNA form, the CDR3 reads TGCAGTGCTCCGACAAGAGATGGCTACACCTTC. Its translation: CSAPTRDGYTF.

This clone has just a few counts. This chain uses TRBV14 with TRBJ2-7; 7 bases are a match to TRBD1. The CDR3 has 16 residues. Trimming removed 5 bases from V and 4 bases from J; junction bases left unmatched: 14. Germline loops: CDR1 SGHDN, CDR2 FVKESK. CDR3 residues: CASSFRGRGRSYEQYF. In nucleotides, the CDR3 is TGTGCCAGCAGCTTTCGCGGAAGGGGGCGATCGTACGAGCAGTACTTC.

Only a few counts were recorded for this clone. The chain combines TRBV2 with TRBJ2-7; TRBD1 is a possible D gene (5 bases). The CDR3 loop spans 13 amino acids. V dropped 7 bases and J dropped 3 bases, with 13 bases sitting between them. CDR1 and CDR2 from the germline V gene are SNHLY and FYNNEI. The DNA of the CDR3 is TGTGCCAGCAAGACTGGACACGACTACGAGCAGTACTTC. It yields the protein CASKTGHDYEQYF.

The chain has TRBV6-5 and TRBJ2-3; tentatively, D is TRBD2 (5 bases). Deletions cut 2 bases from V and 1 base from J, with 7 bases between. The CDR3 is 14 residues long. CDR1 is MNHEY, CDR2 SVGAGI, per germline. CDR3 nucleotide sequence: TGTGCCAGCAGTTACGTGGGAGGCACAGATACGCAGTATTTT. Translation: CASSYVGGTDTQYF.

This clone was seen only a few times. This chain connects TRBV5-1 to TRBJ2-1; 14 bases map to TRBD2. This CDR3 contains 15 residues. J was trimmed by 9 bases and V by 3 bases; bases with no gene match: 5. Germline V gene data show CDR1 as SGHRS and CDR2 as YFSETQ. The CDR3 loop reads CASSYGTSGSREQFF. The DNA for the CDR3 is TGCGCCAGCAGCTACGGGACTAGCGGGAGTCGTGAGCAGTTCTTC.

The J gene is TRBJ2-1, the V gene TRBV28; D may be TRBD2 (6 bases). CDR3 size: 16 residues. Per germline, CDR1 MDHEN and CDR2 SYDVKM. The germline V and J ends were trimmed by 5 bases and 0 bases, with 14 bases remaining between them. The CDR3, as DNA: TGTGCCAGCAGTGAAACCGGGACTCTCTCCTACAATGAGCAGTTCTTC. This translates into CASSETGTLSYNEQFF.

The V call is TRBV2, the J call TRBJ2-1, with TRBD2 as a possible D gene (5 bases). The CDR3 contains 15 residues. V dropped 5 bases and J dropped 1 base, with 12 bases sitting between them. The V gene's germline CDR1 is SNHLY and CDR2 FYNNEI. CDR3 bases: TGTGCCAGCAGTCAGGACTGGAGTTCCTACAATGAGCAGTTCTTC. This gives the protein CASSQDWSSYNEQFF.

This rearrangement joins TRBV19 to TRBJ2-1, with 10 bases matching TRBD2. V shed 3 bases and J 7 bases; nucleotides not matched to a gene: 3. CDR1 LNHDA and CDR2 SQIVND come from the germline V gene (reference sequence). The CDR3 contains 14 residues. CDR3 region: CASSINSGRNEQFF. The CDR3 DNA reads TGTGCCAGTAGTATTAATAGCGGGAGGAATGAGCAGTTCTTC.

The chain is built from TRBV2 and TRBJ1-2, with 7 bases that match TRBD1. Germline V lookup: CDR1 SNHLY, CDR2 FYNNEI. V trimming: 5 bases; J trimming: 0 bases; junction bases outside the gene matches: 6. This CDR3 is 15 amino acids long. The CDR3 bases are TGTGCCAGCAGTTACGACAGGGAGCCTAACTATGGCTACACCTTC. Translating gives CASSYDREPNYGYTF.

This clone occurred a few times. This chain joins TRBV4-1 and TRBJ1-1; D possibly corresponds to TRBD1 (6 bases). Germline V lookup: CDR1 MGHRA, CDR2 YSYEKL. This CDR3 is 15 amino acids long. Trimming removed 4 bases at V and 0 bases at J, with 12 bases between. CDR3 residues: CASSLQGQLNTEAFF. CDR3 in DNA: TGCGCCAGCAGCCTCCAAGGACAGCTGAACACTGAAGCTTTCTTT.

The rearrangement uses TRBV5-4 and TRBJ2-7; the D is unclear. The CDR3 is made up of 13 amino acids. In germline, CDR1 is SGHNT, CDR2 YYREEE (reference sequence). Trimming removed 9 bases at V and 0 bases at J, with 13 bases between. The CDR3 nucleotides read TGTGCCACCCGAAACGGCGGCTCCTACGAGCAGTACTTC. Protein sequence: CATRNGGSYEQYF.

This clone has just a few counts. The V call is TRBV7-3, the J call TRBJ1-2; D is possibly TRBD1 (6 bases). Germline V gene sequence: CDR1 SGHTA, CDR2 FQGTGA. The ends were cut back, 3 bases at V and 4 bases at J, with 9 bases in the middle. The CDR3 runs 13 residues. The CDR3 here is CASSFNRAYGYTF. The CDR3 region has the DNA TGTGCCAGCAGCTTTAACAGGGCCTATGGCTACACCTTC.

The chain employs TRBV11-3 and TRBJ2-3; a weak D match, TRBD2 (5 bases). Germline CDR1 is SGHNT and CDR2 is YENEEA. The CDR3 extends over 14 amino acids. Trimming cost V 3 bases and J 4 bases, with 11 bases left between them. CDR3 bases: TGTGCCAGCAGCTTCAATTGGCGGGCAGATACGCAGTATTTT. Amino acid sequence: CASSFNWRADTQYF.

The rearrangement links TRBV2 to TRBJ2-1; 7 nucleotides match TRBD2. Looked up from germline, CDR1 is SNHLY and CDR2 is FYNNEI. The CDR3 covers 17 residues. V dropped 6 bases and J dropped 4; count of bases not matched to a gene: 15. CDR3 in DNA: TGTGCCAGCAGAGACATGGTCGGGGACTATGATTACAATGAGCAGTTCTTC. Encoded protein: CASRDMVGDYDYNEQFF.

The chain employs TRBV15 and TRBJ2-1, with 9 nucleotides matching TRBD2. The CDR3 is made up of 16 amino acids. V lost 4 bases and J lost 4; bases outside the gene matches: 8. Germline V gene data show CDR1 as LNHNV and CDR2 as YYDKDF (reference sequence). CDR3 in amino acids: CATSKPSGVFYNEQFF. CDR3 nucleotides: TGTGCCACCAGCAAACCTAGCGGGGTGTTTTACAATGAGCAGTTCTTC.

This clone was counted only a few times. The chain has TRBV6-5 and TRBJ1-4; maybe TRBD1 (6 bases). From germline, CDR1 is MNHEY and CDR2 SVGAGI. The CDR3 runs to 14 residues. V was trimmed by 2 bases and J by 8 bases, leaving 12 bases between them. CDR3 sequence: CASSYRGAGEKLFF. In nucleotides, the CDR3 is TGTGCCAGCAGTTACCGGGGGGCTGGGGAAAAACTGTTTTTT.

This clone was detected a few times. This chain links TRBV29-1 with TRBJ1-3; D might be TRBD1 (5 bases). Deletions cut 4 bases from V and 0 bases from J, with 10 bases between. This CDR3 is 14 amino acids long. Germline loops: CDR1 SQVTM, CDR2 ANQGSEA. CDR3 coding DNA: TGCAGCGTTGGATCAGGGAACTCTGGAAACACCATATATTTT. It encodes CSVGSGNSGNTIYF. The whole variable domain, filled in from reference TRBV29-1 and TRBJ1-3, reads SAVISQKPSRDICQRGTSLTIQCQVDSQVTMMFWYRQQPGQSLTLIATANQGSEATYESGFVIDKFPISRPNLTFSTLTVSNMSPEDSSIYLCSVGSGNSGNTIYFGEGSWLTVV.

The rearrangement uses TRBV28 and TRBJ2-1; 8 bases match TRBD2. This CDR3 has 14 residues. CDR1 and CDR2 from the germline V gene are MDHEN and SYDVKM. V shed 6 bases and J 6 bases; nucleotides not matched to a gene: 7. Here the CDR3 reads CASSRSGSSNEQFF. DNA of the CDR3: TGTGCCAGCAGCCGGAGCGGGAGTAGCAATGAGCAGTTCTTC.

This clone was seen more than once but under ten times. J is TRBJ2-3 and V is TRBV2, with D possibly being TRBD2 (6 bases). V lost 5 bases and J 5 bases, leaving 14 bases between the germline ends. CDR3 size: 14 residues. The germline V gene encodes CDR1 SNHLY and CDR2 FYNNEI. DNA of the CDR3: TGTGCCAGCAGTTTGACCCTGCGGGGAGATACGCAGTATTTT. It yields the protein CASSLTLRGDTQYF.

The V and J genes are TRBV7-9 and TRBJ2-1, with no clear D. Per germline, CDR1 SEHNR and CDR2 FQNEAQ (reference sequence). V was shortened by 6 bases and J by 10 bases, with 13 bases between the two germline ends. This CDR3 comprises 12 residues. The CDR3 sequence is CASSSQLAEQFF. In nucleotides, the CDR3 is TGTGCCAGCAGTTCACAGCTGGCAGAGCAGTTCTTC. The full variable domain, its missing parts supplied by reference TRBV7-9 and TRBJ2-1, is DTGVSQNPRHKITKRGQNVTFRCDPISEHNRLYWYRQTLGQGPEFLTYFQNEAQLEKSRLLSDRFSAERPKGSFSTLEIQRTEQGDSAMYLCASSSQLAEQFFGPGTRLTVL.

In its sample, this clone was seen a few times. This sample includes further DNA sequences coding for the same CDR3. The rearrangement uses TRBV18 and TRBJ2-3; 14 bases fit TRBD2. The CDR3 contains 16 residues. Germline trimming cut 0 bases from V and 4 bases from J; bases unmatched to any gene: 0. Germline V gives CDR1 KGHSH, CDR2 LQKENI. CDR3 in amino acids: CASSPPGLAGADTQYF. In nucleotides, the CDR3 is TGTGCCAGCTCACCACCGGGACTAGCGGGAGCAGATACGCAGTATTTT.

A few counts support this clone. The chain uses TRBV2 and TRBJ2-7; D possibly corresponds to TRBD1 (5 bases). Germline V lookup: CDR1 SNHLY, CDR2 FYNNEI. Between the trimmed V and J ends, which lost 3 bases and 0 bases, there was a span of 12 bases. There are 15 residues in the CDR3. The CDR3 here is CASSDWTPSSYEQYF. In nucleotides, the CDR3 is TGTGCCAGCAGTGACTGGACACCCAGCTCCTACGAGCAGTACTTC.